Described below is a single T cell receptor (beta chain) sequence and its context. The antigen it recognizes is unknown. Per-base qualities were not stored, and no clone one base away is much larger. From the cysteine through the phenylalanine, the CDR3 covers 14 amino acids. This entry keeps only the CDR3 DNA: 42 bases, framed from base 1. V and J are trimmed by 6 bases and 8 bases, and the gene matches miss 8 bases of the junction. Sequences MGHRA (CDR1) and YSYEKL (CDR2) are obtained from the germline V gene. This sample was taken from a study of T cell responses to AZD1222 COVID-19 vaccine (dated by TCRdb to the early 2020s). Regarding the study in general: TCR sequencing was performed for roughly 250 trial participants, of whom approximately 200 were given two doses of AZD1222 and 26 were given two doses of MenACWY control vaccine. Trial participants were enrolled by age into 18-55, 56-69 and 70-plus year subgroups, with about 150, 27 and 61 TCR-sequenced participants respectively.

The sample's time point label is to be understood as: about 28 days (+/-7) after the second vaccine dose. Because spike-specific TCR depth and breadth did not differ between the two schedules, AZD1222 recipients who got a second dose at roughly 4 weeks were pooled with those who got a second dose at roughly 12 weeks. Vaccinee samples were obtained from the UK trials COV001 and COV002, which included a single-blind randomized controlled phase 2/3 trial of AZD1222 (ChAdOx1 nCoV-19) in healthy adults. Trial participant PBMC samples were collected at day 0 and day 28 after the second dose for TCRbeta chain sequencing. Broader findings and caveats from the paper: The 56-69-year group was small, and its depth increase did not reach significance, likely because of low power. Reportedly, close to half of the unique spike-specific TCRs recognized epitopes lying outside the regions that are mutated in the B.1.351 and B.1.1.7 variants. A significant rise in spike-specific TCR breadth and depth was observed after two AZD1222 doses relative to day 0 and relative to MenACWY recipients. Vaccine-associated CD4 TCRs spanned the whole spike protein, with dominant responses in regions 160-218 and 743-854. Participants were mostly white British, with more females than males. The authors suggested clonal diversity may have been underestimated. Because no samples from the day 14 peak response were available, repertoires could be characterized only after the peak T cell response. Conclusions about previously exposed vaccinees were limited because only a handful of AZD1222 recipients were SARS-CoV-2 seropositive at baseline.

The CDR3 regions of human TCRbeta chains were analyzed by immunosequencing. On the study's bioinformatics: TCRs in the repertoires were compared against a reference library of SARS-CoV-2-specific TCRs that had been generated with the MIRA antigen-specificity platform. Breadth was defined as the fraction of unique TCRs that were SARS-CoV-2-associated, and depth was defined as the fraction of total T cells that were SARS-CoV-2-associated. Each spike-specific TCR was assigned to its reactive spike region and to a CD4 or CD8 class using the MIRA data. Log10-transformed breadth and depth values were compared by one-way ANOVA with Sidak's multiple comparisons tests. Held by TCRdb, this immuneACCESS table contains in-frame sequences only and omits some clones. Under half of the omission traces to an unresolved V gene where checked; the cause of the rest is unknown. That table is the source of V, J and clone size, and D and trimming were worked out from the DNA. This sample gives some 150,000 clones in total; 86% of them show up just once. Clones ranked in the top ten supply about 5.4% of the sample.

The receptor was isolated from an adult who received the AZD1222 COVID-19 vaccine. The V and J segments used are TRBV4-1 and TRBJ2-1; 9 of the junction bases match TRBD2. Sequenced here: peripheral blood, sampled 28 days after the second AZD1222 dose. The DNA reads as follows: TGCGCCAGCAGACTAGCGGGCTTAAGGGATGAGCAGTTCTTC. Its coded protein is CASRLAGLRDEQFF.